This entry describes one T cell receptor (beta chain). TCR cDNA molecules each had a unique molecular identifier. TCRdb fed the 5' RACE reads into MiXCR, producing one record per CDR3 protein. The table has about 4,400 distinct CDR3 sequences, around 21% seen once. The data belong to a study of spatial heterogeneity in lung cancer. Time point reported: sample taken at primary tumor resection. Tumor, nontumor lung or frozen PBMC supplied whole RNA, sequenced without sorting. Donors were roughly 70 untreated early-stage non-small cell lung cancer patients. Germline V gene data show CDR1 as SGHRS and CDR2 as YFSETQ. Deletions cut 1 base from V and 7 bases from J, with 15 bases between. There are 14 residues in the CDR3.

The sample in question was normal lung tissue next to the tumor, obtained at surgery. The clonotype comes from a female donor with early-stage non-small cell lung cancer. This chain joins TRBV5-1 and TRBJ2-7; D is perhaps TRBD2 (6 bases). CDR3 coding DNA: TGCGCCAGCAGCTTGTCTAGCGCGAAGGGGGAGCAGTACTTC. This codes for CASSLSSAKGEQYF.